These 13 T cell receptor beta chains were all obtained from the same sample, sequenced in a study of T cells in Graves' hyperthyroidism and ophthalmopathy. Authors of the study amplified TCR beta CDR3 regions from RNA transcripts. Researchers ran a first-round RT-PCR on the TCR CDR3 using the HTBI primer set. MiXCR was run by TCRdb on the multiplex PCR reads, yielding one entry per CDR3 protein. The table lists about 360,000 distinct CDR3 sequences, approximately 13% of them singletons, with 9.2% in the top ten. The specimen was blood. These receptors came from a woman under 30 with Graves' hyperthyroidism.

A note on this clonotype: Its ends do not fully match the called genes, so a read error is possible. This rearrangement joins TRBV11-2 to TRBJ2-2; maybe TRBD2 (6 bases). Germline loops: CDR1 SGHAT, CDR2 FQNNGV. The CDR3 contains 17 residues. CDR3 in DNA: TGTGCCAGCAGCTTAGGAAAGGTATTCGCGAACACCGGGGGGCTGTTTTTT. Amino acid sequence: CASSLGKVFANTGGLFF.

The chain links TRBV12-3 or TRBV12-4 to TRBJ2-3, with TRBD2 matching 10 bases. Unmatched junction bases numbered 3, after V lost 3 bases and J lost 3 bases. This CDR3 has 15 residues. The CDR3 DNA follows: TGTGCCAGCAGTTTGTCACTAGCGGGAACAGATACGCAGTATTTT. This codes for CASSLSLAGTDTQYF.

CDR3 loop: CASSRYRTGRNLNTEAFF. The CDR3 DNA sequence: TGTGCCAGCAGCCGATACCGGACAGGCCGCAATTTGAACACTGAAGCTTTCTTT. This chain joins TRBV14 and TRBJ1-1; 7 bases match TRBD1. The CDR3 covers 18 residues. Germline V lookup: CDR1 SGHDN, CDR2 FVKESK. Trimming removed 4 bases from V and 0 bases from J; junction bases left unmatched: 14.

A remark on this clonotype: This CDR3 fails to terminate in the conserved phenylalanine or tryptophan, so it likely reflects a read error. The gene calls are TRBV18 and TRBJ1-1, with 7 bases identical to TRBD1. CDR3 length: 14 amino acids. The junction had 4 bases not matched to a gene; V was cut back by 5 bases and J by 1 base. Germline lookup yields CDR1 KGHSH and CDR2 LQKENI. CDR3 residues: CASSRTGGNTEAFL. The CDR3 DNA reads TGTGCCAGCTCAAGGACAGGTGGGAACACTGAAGCTTTCCTT.

This clonotype occurred many times. V and J are TRBV7-9 and TRBJ2-5, with D perhaps assigned TRBD1 or TRBD2 (5 bases each). The CDR3 has 16 amino acids. Germline assignment: CDR1 SEHNR and CDR2 FQNEAQ (reference sequence). Trimming cost V 5 bases and J 5 bases, with 21 bases left between them. CDR3 nucleotide sequence: TGTGCCAGCAGCCCTCCCCGGGACGGACGGACCGAGACCCAGTACTTC. As protein: CASSPPRDGRTETQYF.

The rearrangement joins TRBV6-1 to TRBJ2-1; 11 bases are a match to TRBD2. The trim removed 6 bases at V and 7 bases at J, leaving 8 bases unmatched. In germline, CDR1 is MNHNS, CDR2 SASEGT. The CDR3 length is 15 residues. CDR3 region: CASRLLAGGPNEQFF. For the CDR3, the DNA is TGTGCCAGCAGGCTCCTAGCGGGGGGCCCTAATGAGCAGTTCTTC.

Ten or more counts support this clonotype. The chain joins TRBV18 to TRBJ2-2; D is perhaps TRBD2 (6 bases). The CDR3 covers 14 residues. Germline V lookup: CDR1 KGHSH, CDR2 LQKENI. Trimming took off 8 bases at V and 1 base at J, with 11 bases between the two ends. CDR3 in DNA: TGTGCCAGCCTGGAGGGAGAGAACACCGGGGAGCTGTTTTTT. Its translation: CASLEGENTGELFF.

This clonotype was counted many times. The J gene is TRBJ2-1, the V gene TRBV12-3 or TRBV12-4, with D perhaps given as TRBD1 or TRBD2 (5 bases each). The CDR3 has 15 amino acids. V was clipped by 3 bases and J by 8 bases, with 17 bases between them. CDR3 residues: CASSFWGFGIDEQFF. The CDR3 DNA sequence: TGTGCCAGCAGTTTTTGGGGCTTCGGGATCGATGAGCAGTTCTTC.

This clonotype was observed at least ten times. The chain joins TRBV27 to TRBJ1-1; a weak D match, TRBD1 (5 bases). The CDR3 loop spans 15 amino acids. Germline V gene sequence: CDR1 MNHEY, CDR2 SMNVEV (reference sequence). Between the trimmed V and J ends, which lost 0 bases and 1 base, there was a span of 9 bases. CDR3 in amino acids: CASSLSAGPNTEAFF. The CDR3, as DNA: TGTGCCAGCAGTTTATCAGCAGGGCCGAACACTGAAGCTTTCTTT.

This clonotype was counted a few times. V usage is TRBV24-1 and J usage is TRBJ1-5; D perhaps matches TRBD1 (5 bases). Germline CDR1 KGHDR, CDR2 SFDVKD. This CDR3 contains 12 residues. V dropped 3 bases and J dropped 9 bases, with 8 bases sitting between them. The CDR3 spells CATSDGARPQHF. CDR3 nucleotide sequence: TGTGCCACCAGTGATGGGGCAAGGCCCCAGCATTTT.

The rearrangement joins TRBV19 to TRBJ1-6, with 10 bases aligning to TRBD1. Germline trimming cut 1 base from V and 7 bases from J; bases unmatched to any gene: 4. Germline-derived CDR1 and CDR2 are LNHDA and SQIVND (reference sequence). CDR3 length: 16 residues. The CDR3 region has the DNA TGTGCCAGTAGTATAGCCCCGACAGGGGGCAATTCACCCCTCCACTTT. Protein product: CASSIAPTGGNSPLHF.

This clonotype was seen ten or more times. The chain employs TRBV3-1 and TRBJ1-6; perhaps TRBD1 as D (5 bases). The CDR3 loop spans 17 amino acids. In germline, CDR1 is LGHDT, CDR2 YNNKEL (reference sequence). V was trimmed by 3 bases and J by 4 bases, leaving 16 bases between them. CDR3 sequence reads: CASSQDQGPPYNSPLHF. As DNA, the CDR3 is TGTGCCAGCAGCCAGGACCAGGGACCGCCTTATAATTCACCCCTCCACTTT.

This clonotype was detected many times. The gene calls are TRBV6-2 or TRBV6-3 and TRBJ2-1, with TRBD2 identical over 13 bases. With 0 bases clipped from V and 8 bases from J, the junction kept 7 bases outside the gene matches. The CDR3 totals 17 residues. Germline CDR1 is MNHEY and CDR2 is SVGEGT. The CDR3 region has the DNA TGTGCCAGCAGTTACTCTGATGGACTAGCGGGAGTCTATGAGCAGTTCTTC. It yields the protein CASSYSDGLAGVYEQFF.